This T cell receptor (beta chain) was found in a study of cytomegalovirus exposure and HLA in healthy donors. For the study at large: Early released data comprised some 85 million unique TCRs from HLA-typed donors.

On this clone: The antigen remains undetermined.

Findings and caveats of the study: Differences between HLA loci emerged in a later analysis of TCR association rates, with DRB1 most and HLA-C fewest. Based on reports, TCR beta sequences accurately predicted HLA-A and HLA-B alleles for most subjects. In an earlier analysis, productive rearrangement rates for most beta V segments clustered near 87% or 30%.

CDR1 is SGHTA and CDR2 is FQGNSA in the germline V gene. The CDR3 consists of 19 residues. Trimming cost V 0 bases and J 4 bases; bases outside gene matches: 10. PCR involved 60 Vbeta and 13 Jbeta primers. TCRdb's copy holds only in-frame clones and misses some; the assay was immunoSEQ multiplex PCR. This table holds about 160,000 clones, roughly 79% found once. The source is a woman aged 40 to 50 in good health and CMV-seropositive. What was sequenced was PBMCs. The chain joins TRBV7-2 to TRBJ1-6; 9 bases are shared with TRBD1. The DNA for the CDR3 is TGTGCCAGCAGCTTAGCGGTATCATCCGGGACAGGGTATAATTCACCCCTCCACTTT. Protein sequence: CASSLAVSSGTGYNSPLHF.